This T cell receptor (beta chain) originates from a study of blood T cell repertoires in COVID-19. Study details: Both acute and convalescent COVID-19 samples were obtained from the United States, Italy and Spain. The cDNA or gDNA used as material had been derived from T cells, B-cell-depleted T cells, or PBMCs.

This table comes from immunoSEQ multiplex PCR, and its TCRdb copy is limited to in-frame clones, with some not included. The sample lists under 300,000 clones, approximately 89% occurring once. Sequenced: PBMCs or T cells enriched from blood (not recorded which). The source of this sequence is a woman between 40 and 50 years old with acute COVID-19.

The CDR3: CASSSPPNYGYTF. DNA of the CDR3: TGTGCCAGCAGCTCTCCCCCCAACTATGGCTACACCTTC. This chain connects TRBV5-4 to TRBJ1-2; D unresolved. The CDR3 runs to 13 residues. V was shortened by 3 bases and J by 2 bases, with 8 bases between the two germline ends. Germline V gene sequence: CDR1 SGHNT, CDR2 YYREEE (reference sequence). Drawing the rest from reference TRBV5-4 and TRBJ1-2, the complete variable domain is ETGVTQSPTHLIKTRGQQVTLRCSSQSGHNTVSWYQQALGQGPQFIFQYYREEENGRGNFPPRFSGLQFPNYSSELNVNALELDDSALYLCASSSPPNYGYTFGSGTRLTVV.